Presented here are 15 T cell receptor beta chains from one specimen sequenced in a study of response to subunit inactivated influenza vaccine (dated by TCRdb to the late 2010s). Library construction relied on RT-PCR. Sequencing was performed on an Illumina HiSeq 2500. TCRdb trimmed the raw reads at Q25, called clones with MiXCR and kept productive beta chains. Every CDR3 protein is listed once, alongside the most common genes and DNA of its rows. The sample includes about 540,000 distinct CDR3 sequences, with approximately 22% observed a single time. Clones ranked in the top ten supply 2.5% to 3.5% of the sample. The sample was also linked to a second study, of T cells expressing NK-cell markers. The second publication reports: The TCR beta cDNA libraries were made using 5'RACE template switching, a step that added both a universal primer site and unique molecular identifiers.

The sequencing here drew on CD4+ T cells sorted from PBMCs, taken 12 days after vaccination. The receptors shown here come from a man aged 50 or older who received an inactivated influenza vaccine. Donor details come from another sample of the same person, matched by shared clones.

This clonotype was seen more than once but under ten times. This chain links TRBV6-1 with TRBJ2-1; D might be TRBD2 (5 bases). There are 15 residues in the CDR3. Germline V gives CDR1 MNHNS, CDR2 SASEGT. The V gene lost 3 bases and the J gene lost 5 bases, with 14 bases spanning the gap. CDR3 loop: CASSEIFPSNNEQFF. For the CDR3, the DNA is TGTGCCAGCAGTGAGATCTTCCCTAGCAACAATGAGCAGTTCTTC.

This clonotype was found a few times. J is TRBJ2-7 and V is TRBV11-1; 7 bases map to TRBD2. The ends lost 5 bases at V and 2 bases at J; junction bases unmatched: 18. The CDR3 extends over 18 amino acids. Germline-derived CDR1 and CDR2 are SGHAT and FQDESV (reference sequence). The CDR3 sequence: CASSRQSSASGAPYEQYF. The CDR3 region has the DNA TGTGCCAGCAGCCGCCAGAGTTCCGCTAGCGGAGCACCCTACGAGCAGTACTTC.

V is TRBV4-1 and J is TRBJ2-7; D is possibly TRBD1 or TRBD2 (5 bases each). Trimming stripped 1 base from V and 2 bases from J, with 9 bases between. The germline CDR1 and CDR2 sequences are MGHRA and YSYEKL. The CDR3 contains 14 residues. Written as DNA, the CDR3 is TGCGCCAGCAGCCAAGGTGGGGGAACCTACGAGCAGTACTTC. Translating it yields CASSQGGGTYEQYF.

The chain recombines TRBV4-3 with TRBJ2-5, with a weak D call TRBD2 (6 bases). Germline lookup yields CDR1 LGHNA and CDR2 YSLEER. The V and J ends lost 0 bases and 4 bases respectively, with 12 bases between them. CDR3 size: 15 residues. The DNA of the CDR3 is TGCGCCAGCAGCCAAGATAGGGCGGGACGAGAGACCCAGTACTTC. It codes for CASSQDRAGRETQYF.

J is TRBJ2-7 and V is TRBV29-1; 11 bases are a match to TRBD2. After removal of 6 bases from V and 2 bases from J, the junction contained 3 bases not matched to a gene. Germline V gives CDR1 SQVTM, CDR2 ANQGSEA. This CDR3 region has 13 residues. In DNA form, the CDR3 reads TGCAGCGTCAAGGGACTAGCGGCCTACGAGCAGTACTTC. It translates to CSVKGLAAYEQYF.

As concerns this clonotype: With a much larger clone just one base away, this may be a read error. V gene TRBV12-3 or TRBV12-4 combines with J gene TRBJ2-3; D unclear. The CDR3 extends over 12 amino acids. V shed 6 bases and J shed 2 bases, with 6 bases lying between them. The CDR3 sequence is CASSTNTDTQYF. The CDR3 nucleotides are TGTGCCAGCAGCACTAACACAGATACGCAGTATTTT.

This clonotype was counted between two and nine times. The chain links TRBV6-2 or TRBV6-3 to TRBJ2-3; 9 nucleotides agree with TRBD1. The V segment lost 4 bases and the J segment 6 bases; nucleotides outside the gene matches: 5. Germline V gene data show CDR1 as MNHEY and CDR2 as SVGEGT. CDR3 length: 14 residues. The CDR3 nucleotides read TGTGCCAGCAGTTGGACAGGGGTTTGGGATACGCAGTATTTT. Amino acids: CASSWTGVWDTQYF.

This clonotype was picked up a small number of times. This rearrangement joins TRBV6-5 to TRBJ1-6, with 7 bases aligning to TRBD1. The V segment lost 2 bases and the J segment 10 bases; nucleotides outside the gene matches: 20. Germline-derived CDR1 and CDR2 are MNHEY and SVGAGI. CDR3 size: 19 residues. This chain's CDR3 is CASSYGPLTGDAGGSPLHF. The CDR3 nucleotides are TGTGCCAGCAGTTACGGGCCTCTTACAGGGGACGCCGGAGGGTCACCCCTCCACTTT.

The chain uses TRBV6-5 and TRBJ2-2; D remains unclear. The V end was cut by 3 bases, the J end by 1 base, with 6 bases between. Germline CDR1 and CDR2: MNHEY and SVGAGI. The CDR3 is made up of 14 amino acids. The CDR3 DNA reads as TGTGCCAGCAGTTATTCAGGGAACACCGGGGAGCTGTTTTTT. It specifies CASSYSGNTGELFF.

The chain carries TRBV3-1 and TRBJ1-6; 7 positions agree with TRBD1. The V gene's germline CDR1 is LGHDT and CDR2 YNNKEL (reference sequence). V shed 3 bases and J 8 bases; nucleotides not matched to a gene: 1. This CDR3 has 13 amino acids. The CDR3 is CASSQGTDSPLHF. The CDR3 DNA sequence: TGTGCCAGCAGCCAGGGGACAGATTCACCCCTCCACTTT.

DNA for the CDR3: TGTGCCAGCACGGAACATAGCAATCAGCCCCAGCATTTT. It is translated as CASTEHSNQPQHF. J is TRBJ1-5 and V is TRBV6-1; D gene ambiguous. V was shortened by 7 bases and J by 0 bases, with 7 bases between the two germline ends. The CDR3 runs 13 residues. CDR1 is MNHNS and CDR2 is SASEGT in the germline V gene.

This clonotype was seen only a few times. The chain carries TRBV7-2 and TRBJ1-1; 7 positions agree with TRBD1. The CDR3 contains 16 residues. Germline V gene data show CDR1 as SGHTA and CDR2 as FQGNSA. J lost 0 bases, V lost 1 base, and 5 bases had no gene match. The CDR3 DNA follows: TGTGCCAGCAGCTTAGTTGCAGGGGGGTTGAACACTGAAGCTTTCTTT. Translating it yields CASSLVAGGLNTEAFF. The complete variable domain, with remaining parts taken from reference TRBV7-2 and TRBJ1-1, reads GAGVSQSPSNKVTEKGKDVELRCDPISGHTALYWYRQSLGQGLEFLIYFQGNSAPDKSGLPSDRFSAERTGGSVSTLTIQRTQQEDSAVYLCASSLVAGGLNTEAFFGQGTRLTVV.

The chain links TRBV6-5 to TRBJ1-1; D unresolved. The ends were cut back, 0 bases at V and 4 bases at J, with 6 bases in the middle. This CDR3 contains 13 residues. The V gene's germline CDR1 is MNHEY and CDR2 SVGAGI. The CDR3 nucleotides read TGTGCCAGCAGTTACTCGACGGGCACTGAAGCTTTCTTT. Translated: CASSYSTGTEAFF.

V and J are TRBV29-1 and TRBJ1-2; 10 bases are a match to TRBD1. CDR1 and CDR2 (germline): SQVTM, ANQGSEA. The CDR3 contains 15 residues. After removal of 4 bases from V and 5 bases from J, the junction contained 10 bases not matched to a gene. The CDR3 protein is CSVGQGALSGYGYTF. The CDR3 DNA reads TGCAGCGTTGGACAGGGGGCTTTATCGGGGTATGGCTACACCTTC.

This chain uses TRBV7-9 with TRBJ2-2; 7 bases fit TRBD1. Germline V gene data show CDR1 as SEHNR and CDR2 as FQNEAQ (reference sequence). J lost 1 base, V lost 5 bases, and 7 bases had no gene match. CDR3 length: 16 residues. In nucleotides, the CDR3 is TGTGCCAGCAGCATGGACAGGTTCGAGAACACCGGGGAGCTGTTTTTT. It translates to CASSMDRFENTGELFF.